The 19 T cell receptor beta chains below all came from one sample that was sequenced in a study of T cells in Graves' hyperthyroidism and ophthalmopathy. What was amplified from RNA transcripts were TCR beta CDR3 regions. During a first-round RT-PCR of the TCR CDR3, the HTBI primer set was used. In TCRdb, the multiplex PCR reads were re-called with MiXCR into one record per CDR3 protein. Of around 350,000 distinct CDR3 sequences listed, approximately 18% were seen once; the top ten hold approximately 30%. Sequencing was done on a sample of blood. The receptors were gathered from a woman under 40 with Graves' hyperthyroidism that later progressed to Graves' ophthalmopathy.

This clonotype has a count of ten or more. The CDR3 DNA reads as TGTGCCAGCAGTTTCTATCCGAACACTGAAGCTTTCTTT. Translation gives CASSFYPNTEAFF. This sequence joins TRBV27 and TRBJ1-1; D is ambiguous. This CDR3 comprises 13 residues. V gave up 3 bases and J gave up 1 base, with 6 bases separating them. Germline-derived CDR1 and CDR2 are MNHEY and SMNVEV (reference sequence).

There are many counts of this clonotype. CDR3 nucleotide sequence: TGTGCCAGCAGTTTAGTGGGGGGAAGCACTGAAGCTTTCTTT. Translation gives CASSLVGGSTEAFF. J is TRBJ1-1 and V is TRBV12-3 or TRBV12-4, with TRBD1 as a possible D gene (5 bases). The CDR3 contains 14 residues. V was clipped by 1 base and J by 4 bases, with 10 bases between them.

J is TRBJ2-1 and V is TRBV12-3 or TRBV12-4; 7 bases align to TRBD1. The V gene end was trimmed by 7 bases and the J gene end by 2 bases; junction bases not matched to a gene: 8. The CDR3 is made up of 15 amino acids. The CDR3 nucleotides are TGTGCCAGCACCCCGTTCGGGACAGCCTACAATGAGCAGTTCTTC. Translating gives CASTPFGTAYNEQFF.

The chain links TRBV15 to TRBJ2-7; 7 positions agree with TRBD1. J gave up 4 bases and V 0 bases, and 12 bases lay outside the gene matches. Germline CDR1 and CDR2: LNHNV and YYDKDF (reference sequence). The CDR3 loop spans 17 amino acids. In DNA, the CDR3 is TGTGCCACCAGCAGAGAGATCTTGCGGAACAGGGGTTACGAGCAGTACTTC. Residues: CATSREILRNRGYEQYF.

This clonotype was seen a few times. The J gene is TRBJ2-7, the V gene TRBV20-1, with D unresolved. The CDR3 contains 13 residues. CDR1 DFQATT and CDR2 SNEGSKA come from the germline V gene (reference sequence). The V gene lost 3 bases and the J gene lost 1 base, with 10 bases spanning the gap. Here the CDR3 DNA reads TGCAGTGCTAGTTTCAGGCCATCCTACGAGCAGTACTTC. It encodes CSASFRPSYEQYF.

This clonotype occurred many times. The V call is TRBV3-1, the J call TRBJ2-2; no clear D. Germline lookup yields CDR1 LGHDT and CDR2 YNNKEL (reference sequence). With 6 bases removed from V and 3 bases from J, the gap between germline ends came to 5 bases. The CDR3 runs to 12 residues. The CDR3 spells CASRPYTGELFF. In DNA form, the CDR3 reads TGTGCCAGCAGGCCTTACACCGGGGAGCTGTTTTTT.

Ten or more counts support this clonotype. V usage is TRBV28 and J usage is TRBJ2-7; 11 nucleotides agree with TRBD2. The CDR3 spans 17 residues. Trimming took 5 bases from V and 4 from J; bases not matched to a gene: 13. Germline values: CDR1 MDHEN, CDR2 SYDVKM. Here the CDR3 reads CASSVKTSGRVSYEQYF. CDR3 nucleotides: TGTGCCAGCAGTGTTAAAACTAGCGGGAGAGTATCTTACGAGCAGTACTTC.

A few counts support this clonotype. The V gene is TRBV20-1, the J gene TRBJ1-5; no clear D. This CDR3 contains 17 residues. Germline loops: CDR1 DFQATT, CDR2 SNEGSKA (reference sequence). V was shortened by 0 bases and J by 0 bases, with 15 bases between the two germline ends. DNA of the CDR3: TGCAGTGCTAGAGATGTGGCAGAGAGAATTAGCAATCAGCCCCAGCATTTT. Translating gives CSARDVAERISNQPQHF.

This clonotype was recorded a few times. This rearrangement joins TRBV6-1 to TRBJ2-2; D is perhaps TRBD2 (5 bases). This CDR3 is built from 13 residues. Germline CDR1 reads MNHNS; CDR2 reads SASEGT. Trimming cost V 6 bases and J 5 bases, with 10 bases left between them. The CDR3 DNA follows: TGTGCCAGCAGGCAAAGGGAGACCGGGGAGCTGTTTTTT. Protein sequence: CASRQRETGELFF.

This clonotype showed up many times. V gene TRBV3-1 combines with J gene TRBJ2-7; 9 nucleotides agree with TRBD2. Germline trimming cut 4 bases from V and 2 bases from J; bases unmatched to any gene: 6. The germline V gene has CDR1 LGHDT and CDR2 YNNKEL (reference sequence). The CDR3 runs 15 residues. CDR3 region: CASSLQLAGAYEQYF. CDR3 coding DNA: TGTGCCAGCAGCCTCCAACTAGCGGGCGCCTACGAGCAGTACTTC.

This clonotype was observed a handful of times. V usage is TRBV15 and J usage is TRBJ2-7, with D perhaps TRBD1 (6 bases). The CDR3 is 14 residues long. Germline V gene sequence: CDR1 LNHNV, CDR2 YYDKDF (reference sequence). V was pared by 0 bases and J by 3 bases, with 9 bases between. CDR3 nucleotides: TGTGCCACCAGCAGAGAAGCGACAGGCTACGAGCAGTACTTC. It codes for CATSREATGYEQYF.

This clonotype was detected ten times or more. The chain is built from TRBV7-8 and TRBJ2-3; 11 bases fit TRBD2. The V and J ends lost 5 bases and 7 bases, in that order; junction bases with no gene match: 11. The CDR3 runs 16 residues. Germline lookup yields CDR1 SGHVS and CDR2 FQNEAQ. In nucleotides, the CDR3 is TGTGCCAGCAGCCCTCTAGCGGGGGGCTCTGTAAATACGCAGTATTTT. Translating gives CASSPLAGGSVNTQYF.

This clonotype was detected many times. The chain carries TRBV11-2 and TRBJ1-2, with D tentatively TRBD1 (6 bases). Trimming stripped 0 bases from V and 3 bases from J, with 14 bases between. The germline gives CDR1 SGHAT, CDR2 FQNNGV. This CDR3 comprises 16 residues. In nucleotides, the CDR3 is TGTGCCAGCAGCTTAGAACTACACAGGGAGGACTATGGCTACACCTTC. Protein sequence: CASSLELHREDYGYTF. Supplemented by reference TRBV11-2 and TRBJ1-2, the full variable domain reads EAGVAQSPRYKIIEKRQSVAFWCNPISGHATLYWYQQILGQGPKLLIQFQNNGVVDDSQLPKDRFSAERLKGVDSTLKIQPAKLEDSAVYLCASSLELHREDYGYTFGSGTRLTVV.

This clonotype was found a few times. The V call is TRBV20-1, the J call TRBJ2-7, with TRBD1 matching 8 bases. Germline V gene lookup returns CDR1 DFQATT and CDR2 SNEGSKA (reference sequence). The CDR3 contains 16 residues. The V and J ends lost 5 bases and 3 bases, in that order; junction bases with no gene match: 15. CDR3 coding DNA: TGCAGTGCTCCTGGACAGGGATGGCCCGGACACTACGAGCAGTACTTC. Translated, it gives CSAPGQGWPGHYEQYF.

This clonotype was seen only a few times. This rearrangement joins TRBV12-3 or TRBV12-4 to TRBJ2-5, with 8 bases matching TRBD2. This CDR3 is 15 amino acids long. Trimming cost V 4 bases and J 5 bases; bases outside gene matches: 9. This chain's CDR3 is CASSSGGGFRETQYF. The CDR3 bases are TGTGCCAGCAGTTCGGGCGGGGGGTTTCGGGAGACCCAGTACTTC.

The chain joins TRBV19 to TRBJ2-2; 12 nucleotides agree with TRBD1. This CDR3 contains 17 residues. With V trimmed by 1 base and J by 1 base, 1 base remained unmatched. Per germline, CDR1 LNHDA and CDR2 SQIVND (reference sequence). Here the CDR3 reads CASSIGDRGLNTGELFF. The CDR3 nucleotides read TGTGCCAGTAGTATAGGGGACAGGGGGCTGAACACCGGGGAGCTGTTTTTT.

The rearrangement joins TRBV9 to TRBJ1-3; a possible D gene is TRBD1 (5 bases). CDR1 is SGDLS, CDR2 YYNGEE, per germline. The CDR3 covers 16 residues. V was clipped by 2 bases and J by 0 bases, with 12 bases between them. The CDR3 region has the DNA TGTGCCAGCAGCGTGGGGGAGCCCTTCTCTGGAAACACCATATATTTT. Translating it yields CASSVGEPFSGNTIYF.

This clonotype showed up many times. The CDR3 nucleotides are TGTGCCAGCAGTGGTGGGACTAGCGGGGTTGGCTCTGGGGCCAACGTCCTGACTTTC. Translation: CASSGGTSGVGSGANVLTF. V and J are TRBV6-1 and TRBJ2-6; 13 bases agree with TRBD2. The junction had 6 bases not matched to a gene; V was cut back by 4 bases and J by 0 bases. CDR3 length: 19 amino acids. Germline CDR1 is MNHNS and CDR2 is SASEGT.

This clonotype occurred many times. The chain has TRBV2 and TRBJ1-2; no definite D call. The CDR3 contains 13 residues. Germline V CDR1 and CDR2: SNHLY, FYNNEI. Trimming took 9 bases from V and 1 from J, leaving 12 bases between them. CDR3 in DNA: TGTGCCAGAAATCGCGACAATAACTATGGCTACACCTTC. It encodes CARNRDNNYGYTF.